The 5 T cell receptor beta chains below were found in one sample sequenced in a study of vaccination and CD4 T cells after COVID-19. The Oncomine TCR Beta short-read assay generated sequence data from the DNA of cultured CD4+ T cells. One entry per CDR3 protein, called by TCRdb with MiXCR from the PCR reads. The data hold fewer than 20,000 distinct CDR3 sequences, with around 50% observed a single time. Antigen specificity for these receptors is unknown. The treatment denotes: approximately nine-day PBMC culture with coronavirus spike peptide pools or control peptides (ViraFEST assay). Input material: CD4+ T cells from blood, cultured in vitro. The receptors were gathered from a human donor who had recovered from COVID-19.

The chain employs TRBV2 and TRBJ1-6; D call uncertain. The V gene's germline CDR1 is SNHLY and CDR2 FYNNEI. V was trimmed by 4 bases and J by 14 bases, leaving 24 bases between them. The CDR3 extends over 16 amino acids. CDR3 sequence: CASSATDVPSSKALHF. In nucleotides, the CDR3 is TGTGCCAGCAGTGCTACGGACGTCCCTTCGAGTAAGGCCCTCCACTTT.

In this sample, this clonotype turned up a few times. The gene calls are TRBV24-1 and TRBJ2-3; 8 positions agree with TRBD2. CDR1 and CDR2 (germline): KGHDR, SFDVKD. V shed 12 bases, J shed 2 bases, and the junction held 12 bases outside the gene matches. CDR3 length: 15 amino acids. The CDR3 protein is CAVGGERGFTDTQYF. In DNA form, the CDR3 reads TGTGCCGTGGGCGGGGAGCGGGGGTTCACAGATACGCAGTATTTT.

The CDR3 loop reads CASSELRQPGTEAFF. CDR3 coding DNA: TGTGCCAGCAGTGAATTACGACAACCCGGGACTGAAGCTTTCTTT. V is TRBV2 and J is TRBJ1-1, with D uncertain. CDR1 and CDR2 from the germline V gene are SNHLY and FYNNEI. V was pared by 2 bases and J by 5 bases, with 15 bases between. CDR3 length: 15 amino acids.

V and J are TRBV7-8 and TRBJ1-5; TRBD1 might be the D (6 bases). The CDR3 runs 16 residues. The V end was cut by 0 bases, the J end by 4 bases, with 13 bases between. Germline CDR1 reads SGHVS; CDR2 reads FQNEAQ. The CDR3 spells CASSLAGGQGNQPQHF. DNA for the CDR3: TGTGCCAGCAGCTTAGCGGGGGGGCAGGGGAATCAGCCCCAGCATTTT.

The chain combines TRBV4-3 with TRBJ1-6; D gene uncertain. Germline V lookup: CDR1 LGHNA, CDR2 YSLEER. Trimming removed 0 bases from V and 7 bases from J, with 13 bases in between. There are 16 residues in the CDR3. The CDR3 coding sequence is TGCGCCAGCAGCCAAGATCTTGGTCAGGCCAATTCACCCCTCCACTTT. Its translation: CASSQDLGQANSPLHF.